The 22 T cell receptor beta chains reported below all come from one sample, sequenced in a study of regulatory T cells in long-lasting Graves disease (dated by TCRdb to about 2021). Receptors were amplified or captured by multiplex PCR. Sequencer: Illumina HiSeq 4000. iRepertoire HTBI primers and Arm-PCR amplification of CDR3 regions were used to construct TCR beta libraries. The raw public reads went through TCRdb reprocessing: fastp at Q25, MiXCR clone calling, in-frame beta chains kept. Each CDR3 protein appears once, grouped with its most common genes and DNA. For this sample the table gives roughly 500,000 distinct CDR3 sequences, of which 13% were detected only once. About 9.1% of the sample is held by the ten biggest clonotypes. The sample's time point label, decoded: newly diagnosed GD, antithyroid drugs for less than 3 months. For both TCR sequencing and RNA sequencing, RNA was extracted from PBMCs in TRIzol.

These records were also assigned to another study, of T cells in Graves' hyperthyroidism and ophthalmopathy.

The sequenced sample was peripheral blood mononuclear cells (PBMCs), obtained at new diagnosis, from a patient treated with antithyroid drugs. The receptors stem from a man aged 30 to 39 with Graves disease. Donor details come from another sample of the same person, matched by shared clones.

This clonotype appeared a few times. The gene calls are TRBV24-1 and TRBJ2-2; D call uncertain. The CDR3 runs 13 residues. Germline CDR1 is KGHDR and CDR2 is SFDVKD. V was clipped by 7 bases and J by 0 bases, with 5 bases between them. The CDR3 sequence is CATRNANTGELFF. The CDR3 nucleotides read TGTGCCACCAGAAACGCGAACACCGGGGAGCTGTTTTTT.

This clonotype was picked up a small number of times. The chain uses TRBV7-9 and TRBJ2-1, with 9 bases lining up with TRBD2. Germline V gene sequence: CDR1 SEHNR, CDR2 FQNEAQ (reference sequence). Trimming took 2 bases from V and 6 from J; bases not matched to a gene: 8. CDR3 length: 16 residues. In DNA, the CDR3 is TGTGCCAGCAGCTTACCGACTAGCGGAGTGCGCAATGAGCAGTTCTTC. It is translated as CASSLPTSGVRNEQFF.

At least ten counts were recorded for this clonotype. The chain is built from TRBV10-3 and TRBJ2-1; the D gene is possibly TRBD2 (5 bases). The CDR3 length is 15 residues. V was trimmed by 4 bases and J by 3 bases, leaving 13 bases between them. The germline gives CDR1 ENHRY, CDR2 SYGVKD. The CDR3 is CAISGTHLGYNEQFF. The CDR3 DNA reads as TGTGCCATCAGTGGGACTCATTTGGGCTACAATGAGCAGTTCTTC.

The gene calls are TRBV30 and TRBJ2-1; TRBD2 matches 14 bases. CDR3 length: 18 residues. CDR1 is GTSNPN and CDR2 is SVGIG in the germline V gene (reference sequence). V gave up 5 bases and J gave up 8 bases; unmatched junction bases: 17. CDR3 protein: CAWDMGTSGRLVYDEQFF. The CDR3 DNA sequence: TGTGCCTGGGACATGGGGACTAGCGGGAGATTAGTGTACGATGAGCAGTTCTTC.

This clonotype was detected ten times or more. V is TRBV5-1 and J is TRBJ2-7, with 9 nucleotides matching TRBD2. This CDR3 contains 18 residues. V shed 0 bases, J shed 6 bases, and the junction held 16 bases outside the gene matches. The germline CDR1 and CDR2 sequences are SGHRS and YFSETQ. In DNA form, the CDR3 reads TGCGCCAGCAGCTTGGATGTTTCTCGCCTAGCGGGACGCCTCGAGCAGTACTTC. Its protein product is CASSLDVSRLAGRLEQYF.

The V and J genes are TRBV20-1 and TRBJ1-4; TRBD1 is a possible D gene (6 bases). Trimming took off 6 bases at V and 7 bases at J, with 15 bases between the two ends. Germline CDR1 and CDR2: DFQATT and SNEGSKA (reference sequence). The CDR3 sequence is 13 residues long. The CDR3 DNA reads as TGCAGTGCCACTACAGGGTTGGCTGAAAAACTGTTTTTT. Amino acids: CSATTGLAEKLFF.

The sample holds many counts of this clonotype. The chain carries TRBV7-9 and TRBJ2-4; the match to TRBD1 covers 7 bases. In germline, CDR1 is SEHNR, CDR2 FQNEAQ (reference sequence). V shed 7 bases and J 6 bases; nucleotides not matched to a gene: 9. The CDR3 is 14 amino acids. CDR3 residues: CASTTGDRPNIQYF. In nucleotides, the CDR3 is TGTGCCAGCACCACCGGGGACAGACCAAACATTCAGTACTTC.

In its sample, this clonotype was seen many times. The CDR3 DNA reads TGTGCCAGCAGTTTCGGCCCGAGCCCCTACGAGCAGTACTTC. Amino acid sequence: CASSFGPSPYEQYF. This chain links TRBV12-3 or TRBV12-4 with TRBJ2-7; D ambiguous. The CDR3 is 14 amino acids. Trimming took 3 bases from V and 2 from J, leaving 11 bases between them.

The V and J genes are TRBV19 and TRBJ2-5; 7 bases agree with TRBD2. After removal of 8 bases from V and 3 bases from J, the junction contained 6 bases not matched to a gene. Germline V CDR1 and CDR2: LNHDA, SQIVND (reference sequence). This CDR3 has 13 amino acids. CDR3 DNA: TGTGCCAGTGGTCGGGGGAGGGAAGAGACCCAGTACTTC. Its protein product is CASGRGREETQYF.

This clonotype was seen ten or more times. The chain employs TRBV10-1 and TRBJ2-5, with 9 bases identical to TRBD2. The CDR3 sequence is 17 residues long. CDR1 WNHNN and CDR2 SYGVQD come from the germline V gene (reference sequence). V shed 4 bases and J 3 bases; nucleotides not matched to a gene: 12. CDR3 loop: CASSVSSGIGTKETQYF. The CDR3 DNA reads TGCGCCAGCAGTGTTTCTAGCGGGATCGGAACAAAAGAGACCCAGTACTTC.

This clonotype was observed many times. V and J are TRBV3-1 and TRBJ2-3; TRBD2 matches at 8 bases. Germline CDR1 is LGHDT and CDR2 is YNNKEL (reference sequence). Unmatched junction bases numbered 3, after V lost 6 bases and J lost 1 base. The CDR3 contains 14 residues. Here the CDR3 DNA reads TGTGCCAGCAGTGAGACTAGCGGCACAGATACGCAGTATTTT. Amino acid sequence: CASSETSGTDTQYF.

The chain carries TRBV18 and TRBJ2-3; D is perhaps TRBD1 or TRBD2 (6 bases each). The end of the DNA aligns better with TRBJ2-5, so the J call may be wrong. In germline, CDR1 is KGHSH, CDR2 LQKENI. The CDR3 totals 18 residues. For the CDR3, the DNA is TGTGCCAGCTCACCACTCGGTGCCCGGGGGCAAAGTATTGAGACCCAGTACTTC. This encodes CASSPLGARGQSIETQYF.

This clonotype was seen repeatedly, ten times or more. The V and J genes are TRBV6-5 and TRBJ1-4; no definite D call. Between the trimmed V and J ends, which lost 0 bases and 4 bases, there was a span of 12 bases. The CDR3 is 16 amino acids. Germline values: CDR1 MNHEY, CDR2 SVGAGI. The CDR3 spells CASSYSSSRNNEKLFF. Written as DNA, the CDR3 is TGTGCCAGCAGTTACTCGTCCAGCAGGAATAATGAAAAACTGTTTTTT.

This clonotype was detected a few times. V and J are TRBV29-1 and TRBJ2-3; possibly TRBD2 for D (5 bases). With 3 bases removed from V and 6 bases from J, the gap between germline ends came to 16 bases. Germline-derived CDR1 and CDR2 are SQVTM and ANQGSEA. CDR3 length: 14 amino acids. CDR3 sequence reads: CSVEAQRSPDTQYF. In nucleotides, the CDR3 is TGCAGCGTTGAGGCGCAGCGGAGCCCCGATACGCAGTATTTT.

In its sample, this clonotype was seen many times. This CDR3 is CASSLFVPFF. The CDR3 coding sequence is TGTGCCAGCAGCTTATTTGTCCCTTTCTTT. This chain connects TRBV11-2 to TRBJ1-1; D unclear. The germline V gene has CDR1 SGHAT and CDR2 FQNNGV. Trimming pared 2 bases from V and 12 bases from J, leaving 7 bases between. CDR3 length equals 10 residues.

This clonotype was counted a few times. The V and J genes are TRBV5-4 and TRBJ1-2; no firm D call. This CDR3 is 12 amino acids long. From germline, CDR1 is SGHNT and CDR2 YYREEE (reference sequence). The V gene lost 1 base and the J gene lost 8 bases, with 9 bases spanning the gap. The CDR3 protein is CASSLPGYGYTF. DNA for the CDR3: TGTGCCAGCAGCTTGCCCGGGTACGGCTACACCTTC.

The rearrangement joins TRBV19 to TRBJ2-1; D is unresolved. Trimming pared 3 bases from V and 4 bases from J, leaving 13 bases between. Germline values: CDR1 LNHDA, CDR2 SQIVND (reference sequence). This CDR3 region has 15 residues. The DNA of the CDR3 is TGTGCCAGTAGTATCTCAGCTTCCCTTTACAATGAGCAGTTCTTC. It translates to CASSISASLYNEQFF.

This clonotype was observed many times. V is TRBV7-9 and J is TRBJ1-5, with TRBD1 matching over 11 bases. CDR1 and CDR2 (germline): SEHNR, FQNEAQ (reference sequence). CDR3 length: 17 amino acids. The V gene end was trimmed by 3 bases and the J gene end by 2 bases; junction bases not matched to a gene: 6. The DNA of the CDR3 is TGTGCCAGCAGCTTGGGACAGGGGGTTGGTGGCAATCAGCCCCAGCATTTT. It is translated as CASSLGQGVGGNQPQHF.

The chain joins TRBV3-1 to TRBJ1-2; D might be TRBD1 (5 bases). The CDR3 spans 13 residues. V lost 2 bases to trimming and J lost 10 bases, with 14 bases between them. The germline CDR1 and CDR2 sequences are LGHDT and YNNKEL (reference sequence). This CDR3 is CASSQKAGWSYTF. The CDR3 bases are TGTGCCAGCAGCCAAAAGGCAGGGTGGTCCTACACCTTC.

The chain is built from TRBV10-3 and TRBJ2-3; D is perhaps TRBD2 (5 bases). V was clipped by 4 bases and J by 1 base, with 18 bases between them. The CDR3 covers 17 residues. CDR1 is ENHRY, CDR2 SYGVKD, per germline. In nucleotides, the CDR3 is TGTGCCATCAGTGGCAGCGGAGCTACGTGGGGCACAGATACGCAGTATTTT. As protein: CAISGSGATWGTDTQYF.

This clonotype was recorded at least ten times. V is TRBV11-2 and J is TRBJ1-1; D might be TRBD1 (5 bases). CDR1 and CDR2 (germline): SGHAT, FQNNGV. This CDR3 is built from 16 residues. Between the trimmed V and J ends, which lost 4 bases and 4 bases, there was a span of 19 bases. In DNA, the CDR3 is TGTGCCAGCAGCTCGAACAACCGACGCGGGGGCACTGAAGCTTTCTTT. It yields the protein CASSSNNRRGGTEAFF.

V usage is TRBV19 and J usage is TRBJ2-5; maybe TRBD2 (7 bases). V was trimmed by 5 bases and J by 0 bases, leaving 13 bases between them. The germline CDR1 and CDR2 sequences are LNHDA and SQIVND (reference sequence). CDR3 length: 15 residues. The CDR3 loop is CASSSQGGYQETQYF. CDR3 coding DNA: TGTGCCAGTAGTTCACAGGGAGGGTACCAAGAGACCCAGTACTTC.